This paragraph reports one T cell receptor (beta chain). Its specificity is not known. With 60 Vbeta and 13 Jbeta primers, the PCR was carried out. As originally analysed: An analysis that came later counted around 80 million unique TCR beta chains, around 12 million shared. TCRdb's table, derived via immunoSEQ multiplex PCR, lists solely in-frame clones and lacks some. V and J calls and clone size are given by that table; D and trimming were obtained from the DNA. In the table there are roughly 100,000 clones, about 77% of which are singletons. These data are taken from a study of cytomegalovirus exposure and HLA in healthy donors. In the study overall: HLA-typed donors were the source of approximately 80 million unique TCRs held in an early data release. Study results and limitations: Earlier analysis found most TCR beta V segments productive about 90% or about 30% of the time. Per a later analysis, roughly 17,000 TCR beta sequences showed association with HLA alleles at 0.05 false discovery rate.

This CDR3 comprises 15 residues. The J gene is TRBJ2-7, the V gene TRBV21-1; the table's D call TRBD1 went unverified against the DNA. TRBV21-1 is a pseudogene segment. The clonotype was recovered from a woman in her late teens or twenties in good health and CMV-seropositive. Sequenced sample: PBMCs. CDR3 coding DNA: TGTGCCAGCAGCAAAGGGTATCAGGGCCCCTACGAGCAGTACTTC. It codes for CASSKGYQGPYEQYF.